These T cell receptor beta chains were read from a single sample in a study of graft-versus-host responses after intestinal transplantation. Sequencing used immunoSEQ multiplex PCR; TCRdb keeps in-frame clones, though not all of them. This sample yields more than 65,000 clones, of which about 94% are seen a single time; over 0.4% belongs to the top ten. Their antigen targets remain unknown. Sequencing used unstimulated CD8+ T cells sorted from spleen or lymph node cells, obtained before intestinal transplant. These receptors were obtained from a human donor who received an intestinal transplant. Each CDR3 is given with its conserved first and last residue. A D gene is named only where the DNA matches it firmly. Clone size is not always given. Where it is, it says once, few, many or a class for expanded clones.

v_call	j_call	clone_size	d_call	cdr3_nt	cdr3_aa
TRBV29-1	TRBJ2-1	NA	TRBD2	TGCAGCGTTCTAAGCGGGAGTGTCAATGAGCAGTTCTTC	CSVLSGSVNEQFF
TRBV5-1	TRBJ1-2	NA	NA	TGCGCCAGCAGCTTCTCAATATACTATGGCTACACCTTC	CASSFSIYYGYTF
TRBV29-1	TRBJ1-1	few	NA	TGCAGCGTTGATACGGGGAGGCCTGAAGCTTTCTTT	CSVDTGRPEAFF
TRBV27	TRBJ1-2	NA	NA	TGTGCCAGCAGTTTATCGGTTGGGGATGGCTACACCTTC	CASSLSVGDGYTF
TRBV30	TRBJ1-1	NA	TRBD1	TGTGCCTGGAGTACCTTGGACAGGGCCGCTTTCTTT	CAWSTLDRAAFF
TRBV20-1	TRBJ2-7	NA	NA	TGCAGTGCTGATACAGGGCGCGAGCAGTACTTC	CSADTGREQYF
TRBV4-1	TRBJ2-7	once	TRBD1	TGCGCCAGCAGCCAAGAAGGACAGGGATCCTACGAGCAGTACTTC	CASSQEGQGSYEQYF
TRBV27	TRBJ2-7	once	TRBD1	TGTGCCAGCAGTGCCCGGGACAGGGGCTACGAGCAGTACTTC	CASSARDRGYEQYF
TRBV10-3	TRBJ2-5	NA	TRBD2	TGTGCCATCGGGGAGGCTAGCGGGATCCAAGAGACCCAGTACTTC	CAIGEASGIQETQYF
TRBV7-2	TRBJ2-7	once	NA	TGTGCCAGCAGCCACCGGGGCACAATTTTAGTCCCCTACGAGCAGTACTTC	CASSHRGTILVPYEQYF
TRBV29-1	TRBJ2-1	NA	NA	TGCAGCGCCGAGGGGAGGGGGGGCGCCTTCAATGAGCAGTTCTTC	CSAEGRGGAFNEQFF
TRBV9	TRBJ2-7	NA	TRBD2	TGTGCCAGCAGCGTAGGAATTAGCGGGAGTGACTACGAGCAGTACTTC	CASSVGISGSDYEQYF
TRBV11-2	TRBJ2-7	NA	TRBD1	TGTGCCAGCAGCTGGGGCAGGGGGCTGACTGGGAGAGTCTACGAGCAGTACTTC	CASSWGRGLTGRVYEQYF
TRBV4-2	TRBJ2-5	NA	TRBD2	TGTGCCAGCAGCCAAGACCCGGGGGAGCGGGAGGGCCTGGAGACCCAGTACTTC	CASSQDPGEREGLETQYF
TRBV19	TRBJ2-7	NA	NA	TGTGCCAGTAGTATAGATCCGTCAGCAAACTACGAGCAGTACTTC	CASSIDPSANYEQYF
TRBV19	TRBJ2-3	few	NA	TGTGCCAGTAGTATAGTCCCGAGCACAGATACGCAGTATTTT	CASSIVPSTDTQYF
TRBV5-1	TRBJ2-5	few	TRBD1	TGCGCCAGCTCGGACAGGGTCCAAGAGACCCAGTACTTC	CASSDRVQETQYF
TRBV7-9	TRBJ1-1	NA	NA	TGTGCCATCAGGGAGGAGGGAGCGAACACTGAAGCTTTCTTT	CAIREEGANTEAFF
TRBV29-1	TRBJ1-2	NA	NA	TGCAGCGTTGAAGACAGGGTAACTTACTATGGCTACACCTTC	CSVEDRVTYYGYTF
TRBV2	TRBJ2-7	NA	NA	TGTGCCAGCAGGTCCAGTACCTACGAGCAGTACTTC	CASRSSTYEQYF
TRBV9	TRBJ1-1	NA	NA	TGTGCCAGCAGCGTCCTCGGGCAGGGGACTGAAGCTTTCTTT	CASSVLGQGTEAFF
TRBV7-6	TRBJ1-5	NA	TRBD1	TGTGCCAGCAGCCTCACCCCGGGACAGCTATTTGTTCGCAATCAGCCCCAGCATTTT	CASSLTPGQLFVRNQPQHF
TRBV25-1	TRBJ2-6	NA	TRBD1	TGTGCCAGCAGTGAACAAAGGACAGGGGGCTCTGGGGCCAACGTCCTGACTTTC	CASSEQRTGGSGANVLTF
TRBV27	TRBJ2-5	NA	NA	TGTGCCAGCTCTTCCGGGACCCAACAAGAGACCCAGTACTTC	CASSSGTQQETQYF
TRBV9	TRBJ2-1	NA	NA	TGTGCCAGCAGCGTAGGGGATCCGGGACTGCCCTACAATGAGCAGTTCTTC	CASSVGDPGLPYNEQFF
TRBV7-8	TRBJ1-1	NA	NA	TGTGCCAGCAGTCTAACGTACGGCACTGAAGCTTTCTTT	CASSLTYGTEAFF
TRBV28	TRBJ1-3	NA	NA	TGTGCCAGCAGGACACGTGAGGCCCTCTCTGGAAACACCATATATTTT	CASRTREALSGNTIYF
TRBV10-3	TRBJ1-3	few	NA	TGTGCCATCACTGAAGGGGGGAACACCATATATTTT	CAITEGGNTIYF
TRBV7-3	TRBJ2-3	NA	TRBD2	TGTGCCAGCAGCCGGACTAGTGGTGTAGATACGCAGTATTTT	CASSRTSGVDTQYF
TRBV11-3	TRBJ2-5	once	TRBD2	TGTGCCAGCAGCGCCCGGGGGGACGGGAAGACCCAGTACTTC	CASSARGDGKTQYF
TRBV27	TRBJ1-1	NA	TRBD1	TGTGCCAGCAGTTTCCTCACTACAGGGGGGACTGAAGCTTTCTTT	CASSFLTTGGTEAFF
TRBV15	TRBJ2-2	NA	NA	TGTGCCACCAGCAGAGGGTGGGCCGGGGAGCTGTTTTTT	CATSRGWAGELFF
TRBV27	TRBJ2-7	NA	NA	TGTGCCAGCAGTTTATACCCAGGGGGGAGCTCCTACGAGCAGTACTTC	CASSLYPGGSSYEQYF
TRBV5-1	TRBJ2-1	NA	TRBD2	TGCGCCAGCAGCTTGGAGGGGACTAGTACTATCAATGAGCAGTTCTTC	CASSLEGTSTINEQFF
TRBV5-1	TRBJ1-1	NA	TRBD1	TGCGCCAGCAGCCTCCGACAGGGCATGAACACTGAAGCTTTCTTT	CASSLRQGMNTEAFF
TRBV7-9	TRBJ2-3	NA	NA	TGTGCCAGCAGCTTAGTTGATAGGGAACCTTTCACAGATACGCAGTATTTT	CASSLVDREPFTDTQYF
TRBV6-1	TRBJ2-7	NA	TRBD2	TGTGCCAGCACCGAAAGCGGGAGACACTACGAGCAGTACTTC	CASTESGRHYEQYF
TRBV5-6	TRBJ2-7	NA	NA	TGTGCCAGCAGAATGAACGTCAGGTCCTACGAGCAGTACTTC	CASRMNVRSYEQYF
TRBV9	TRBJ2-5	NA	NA	TGTGCCAGCAGCGTCCCAGCAGATCCTCAAGAGACCCAGTACTTC	CASSVPADPQETQYF
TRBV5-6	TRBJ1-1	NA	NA	TGTGCCAGCAGCTTGGCCCTTGAGGGACTGTCCCAAGCTTTCTTT	CASSLALEGLSQAFF
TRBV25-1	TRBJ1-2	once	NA	TGTGCCAGTACCCGGGACAATGGTGGCTACACCTTC	CASTRDNGGYTF
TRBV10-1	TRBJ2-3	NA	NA	TGCGCCACCAGCAAGCGGGCCTACACAGATACGCAGTATTTT	CATSKRAYTDTQYF
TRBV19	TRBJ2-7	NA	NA	TGTGCCAGTAGTGACGCCGGAGGAAGCTCCTACGAGCAGTACTTC	CASSDAGGSSYEQYF
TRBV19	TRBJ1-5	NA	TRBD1	TGTGCCAGTAGTTCTGAGGACAGGGTGAATCAGCCCCAGCATTTT	CASSSEDRVNQPQHF
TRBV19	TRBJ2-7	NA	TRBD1	TGTGCCAGTAGTAATGACCGGGACAGGGGGCGGAACGAGCAGTACTTC	CASSNDRDRGRNEQYF
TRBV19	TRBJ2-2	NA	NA	TGTGCCAGTACCCGGACAGTTCCCACCGGGGAGCTGTTTTTT	CASTRTVPTGELFF
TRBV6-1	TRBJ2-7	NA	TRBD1	TGTGCCAGCAGGACAGGGGCCTACGAGCAGTACTTC	CASRTGAYEQYF
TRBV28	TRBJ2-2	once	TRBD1	TGTGCCAGCAGCCACCCTCCCAGGACAGGGGACACCGGGGAGCTGTTTTTT	CASSHPPRTGDTGELFF
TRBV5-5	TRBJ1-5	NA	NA	TGTGCCAGCAGCTTGGGGACGGGCAGCAATCAGCCCCAGCATTTT	CASSLGTGSNQPQHF
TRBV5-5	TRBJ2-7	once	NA	TGTGCCAGCAGCTTGGTGGGCGGGGCCTACGAGCAGTACTTC	CASSLVGGAYEQYF
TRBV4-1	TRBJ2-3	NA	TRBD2	TGCGCCAGCAGCCAAAGGGGACTAGCGGGAGATATTACAGATACGCAGTATTTT	CASSQRGLAGDITDTQYF
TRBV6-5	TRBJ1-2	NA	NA	TGTGCCAGCAGCTCCTTCGACCGACCAAGGAATGGCTACACCTTC	CASSSFDRPRNGYTF
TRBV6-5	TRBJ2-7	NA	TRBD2	TGTGCCAGCAGTTTCCGACTAGCGGGAGGGGAGGAGCAGTACTTC	CASSFRLAGGEEQYF
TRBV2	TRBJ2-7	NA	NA	TGTGCCAGCAGTGTCGGTTCTGGTGACAGGACCCCCTACGAGCAGTACTTC	CASSVGSGDRTPYEQYF
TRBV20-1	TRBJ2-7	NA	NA	TGCAGTGCTAGGGGGTCCTACGAGCAGTACTTC	CSARGSYEQYF
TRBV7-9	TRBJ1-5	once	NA	TGTGCCAGCAGCTTTGGGTCTTCTAGCAATCAGCCCCAGCATTTT	CASSFGSSSNQPQHF
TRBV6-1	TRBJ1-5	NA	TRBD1	TGTGCCAGCAGTGAAGGGGAGGGTTGGGGACAGTTGAATCAGCCCCAGCATTTT	CASSEGEGWGQLNQPQHF
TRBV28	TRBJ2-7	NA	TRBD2	TGTGCCAGCAGTTTATGCGGTATCAAGAGGTCGGGACTAGCGGGGGGACCGTACGAGCAGTACTTC	CASSLCGIKRSGLAGGPYEQYF
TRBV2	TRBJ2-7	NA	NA	TGTGCCAGCAGGGCGACAGTTACCTACGAGCAGTACTTC	CASRATVTYEQYF